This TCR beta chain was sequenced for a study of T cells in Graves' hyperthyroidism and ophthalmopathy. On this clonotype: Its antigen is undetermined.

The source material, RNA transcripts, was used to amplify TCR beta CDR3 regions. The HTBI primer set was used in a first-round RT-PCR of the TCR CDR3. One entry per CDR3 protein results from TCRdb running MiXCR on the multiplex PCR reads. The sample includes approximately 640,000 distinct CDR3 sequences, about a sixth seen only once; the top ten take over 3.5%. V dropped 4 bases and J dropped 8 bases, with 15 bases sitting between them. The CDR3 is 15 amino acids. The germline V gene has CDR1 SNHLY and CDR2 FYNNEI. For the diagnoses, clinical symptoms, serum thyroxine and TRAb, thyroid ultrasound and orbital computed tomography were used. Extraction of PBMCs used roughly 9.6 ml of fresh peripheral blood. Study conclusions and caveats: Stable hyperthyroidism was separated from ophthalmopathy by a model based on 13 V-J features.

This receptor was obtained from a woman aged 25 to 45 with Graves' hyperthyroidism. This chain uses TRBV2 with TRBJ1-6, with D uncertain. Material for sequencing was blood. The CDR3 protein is CASSGAYSKDSPLHF. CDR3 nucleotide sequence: TGTGCCAGCAGTGGAGCGTACTCTAAGGATTCACCCCTCCACTTT.